This T cell receptor beta chain was found in a study of cytomegalovirus exposure and HLA in healthy donors. Researchers ran the PCR with 60 Vbeta and 13 Jbeta primers. The method was immunoSEQ multiplex PCR; TCRdb's version includes in-frame clones alone and lacks a portion of them. The table shows approximately 61,000 clones, with more than 70% occurring only once. The CDR3 length is 15 residues. Trimming shortened V by 0 bases and J by 6 bases, and 14 bases separated the two germline ends. The V gene's germline CDR1 is MNHEY and CDR2 SVGAGI. Concerning this clone: Antigen specificity is unknown.

Study findings and constraints: 150 or so TCR beta chains were listed as cytomegalovirus-associated. Testing in vitro showed a few CMV-associated chains specific for CMV antigens. V segments that were indistinguishable, TRBV6-2 and TRBV6-3 among them, were omitted from analysis.

The J gene is TRBJ1-1, the V gene TRBV6-5; tentative D call: TRBD1 (6 bases). Sample: PBMCs. The receptor was derived from a man aged 45-65 years in good health and CMV-seropositive. CDR3 nucleotide sequence: TGTGCCAGCAGTTACTCAGGGGGAATCGGTCCTGAAGCTTTCTTT. It is translated as CASSYSGGIGPEAFF.